A selection of T cell receptor beta chains follows, all from one sample in a study of cytomegalovirus exposure and HLA in healthy donors. TCRdb keeps only in-frame clones here, not all; method: immunoSEQ multiplex PCR. The sample has around 180,000 clones, 70% to 90% seen once. Material for sequencing was PBMCs. The source is a girl aged 5-17 years in good health and CMV-seropositive. The conserved cysteine and the conserved F or W are not part of the CDR3 here. The D gene is left open where the match is weak. Some rows mark clone size as missing; the rest say once, few, many or name a class of expanded clone.

abundance: NA; len: 12; d_gene: TRBD1; v_gene: TRBV2; CDR3aa: AALNDRGTPEAF
abundance: NA; len: 8; d_gene: NA; v_gene: TRBV20-1; CDR3aa: SAIIAGYT
abundance: NA; len: 12; d_gene: TRBD1; v_gene: TRBV6-5; CDR3aa: ASRGDSGNYGYT
abundance: NA; len: 13; d_gene: TRBD2; v_gene: TRBV5-4; CDR3aa: ASSLARGAFNEQY
abundance: few; len: 14; d_gene: NA; v_gene: TRBV11-1; CDR3aa: ASSLIPATINYEPY
abundance: NA; len: 14; d_gene: NA; v_gene: TRBV14; CDR3aa: ASSQDWGGVSYEQY
abundance: NA; len: 13; d_gene: NA; v_gene: TRBV29-1; CDR3aa: SVDLKAGPSNEQF
abundance: NA; len: 10; d_gene: NA; v_gene: TRBV11-3; CDR3aa: ASSLTYNEQF
abundance: once; len: 15; d_gene: TRBD1; v_gene: TRBV25-1; CDR3aa: ASSALGQGAFQSPLH
abundance: NA; len: 12; d_gene: NA; v_gene: TRBV5-1; CDR3aa: ASSPTTGNTEAF
abundance: NA; len: 13; d_gene: NA; v_gene: TRBV11-3; CDR3aa: ASSVDRMNTGELF
abundance: NA; len: 14; d_gene: TRBD1; v_gene: TRBV5-1; CDR3aa: ASSLEIQGAQETQY
abundance: NA; len: 13; d_gene: NA; v_gene: TRBV6-1; CDR3aa: ASSDEGLGGYGYT
abundance: NA; len: 12; d_gene: NA; v_gene: TRBV5-5; CDR3aa: ASSLVAANYGYT
abundance: once; len: 12; d_gene: TRBD1; v_gene: TRBV5-8; CDR3aa: ASSSTGSNYGYT
abundance: NA; len: 13; d_gene: NA; v_gene: TRBV5-1; CDR3aa: ASSPERRANEKLF
abundance: NA; len: 8; d_gene: NA; v_gene: TRBV20-1; CDR3aa: SIENTEAF
abundance: NA; len: 14; d_gene: NA; v_gene: TRBV4-1; CDR3aa: ASSQVGLSNTGELF
abundance: NA; len: 13; d_gene: NA; v_gene: TRBV9; CDR3aa: ASSSLRDNSNEQF
abundance: NA; len: 12; d_gene: TRBD1; v_gene: TRBV6-7; CDR3aa: ASSSGQGNTEAF
abundance: NA; len: 14; d_gene: NA; v_gene: TRBV9; CDR3aa: ASSVGKGLENTEAF
abundance: NA; len: 17; d_gene: NA; v_gene: TRBV15; CDR3aa: ATSRAISGISTSTDTQY
abundance: NA; len: 16; d_gene: TRBD1; v_gene: TRBV18; CDR3aa: ASSPPATGGVGNQPQH
abundance: NA; len: 11; d_gene: TRBD2; v_gene: TRBV5-1; CDR3aa: ASRLAGQETQY
abundance: few; len: 12; d_gene: TRBD1; v_gene: TRBV19; CDR3aa: ASSADRGRPGYT
abundance: few; len: 13; d_gene: NA; v_gene: TRBV7-3; CDR3aa: ASSFTLSPTGELF
abundance: NA; len: 10; d_gene: NA; v_gene: TRBV7-9; CDR3aa: ASSLSDREAF
abundance: NA; len: 15; d_gene: TRBD2; v_gene: TRBV4-1; CDR3aa: ASSPLFRLAGQETQY
abundance: NA; len: 11; d_gene: TRBD1; v_gene: TRBV5-4; CDR3aa: ASTEQGSYEQY
abundance: once; len: 11; d_gene: NA; v_gene: TRBV5-6; CDR3aa: ASSLEQNQPQH
abundance: NA; len: 12; d_gene: NA; v_gene: TRBV7-2; CDR3aa: ASSLRGANQPQH
abundance: NA; len: 13; d_gene: NA; v_gene: TRBV28; CDR3aa: ASSFYQGLNTEAF
abundance: NA; len: 14; d_gene: TRBD1; v_gene: TRBV2; CDR3aa: ASTERGAGGWDGYT
abundance: NA; len: 9; d_gene: NA; v_gene: TRBV20-1; CDR3aa: SATQAEEQF
abundance: NA; len: 15; d_gene: TRBD1; v_gene: TRBV4-1; CDR3aa: ASSQFQGVRGRTEAF
abundance: NA; len: 12; d_gene: TRBD1; v_gene: TRBV18; CDR3aa: ASSPQGGGTEAF
abundance: NA; len: 11; d_gene: NA; v_gene: TRBV6-1; CDR3aa: ASFETVNSPLH
abundance: NA; len: 12; d_gene: TRBD1; v_gene: TRBV2; CDR3aa: ASSIPGQGAEAF
abundance: NA; len: 13; d_gene: TRBD1; v_gene: TRBV5-1; CDR3aa: ASSLGQGRDSGYT
abundance: NA; len: 14; d_gene: NA; v_gene: TRBV15; CDR3aa: ATSREAALMNTEAF